These 21 T cell receptor beta chains originate from one sample sequenced in a study of blood T cell repertoires in COVID-19. Data came from immunoSEQ multiplex PCR; TCRdb stores just in-frame clones and leaves some out. The repertoire holds about 260,000 clones, with approximately 85% as singletons. Source material: peripheral blood. These receptors were collected from a human donor in a cohort sampled during active COVID-19.

This chain joins TRBV7-2 and TRBJ2-5, with 12 bases identical to TRBD2. The CDR3 loop spans 16 amino acids. V gave up 4 bases and J gave up 2 bases; unmatched junction bases: 5. Germline V lookup: CDR1 SGHTA, CDR2 FQGNSA. The CDR3 DNA sequence: TGTGCCAGCAGCTCGACTAGCGGGGGAGTACAAGAGACCCAGTACTTC. Its protein is CASSSTSGGVQETQYF. Based on the CDR3 plus reference TRBV7-2 and TRBJ2-5, the full variable domain is GAGVSQSPSNKVTEKGKDVELRCDPISGHTALYWYRQSLGQGLEFLIYFQGNSAPDKSGLPSDRFSAERTGGSVSTLTIQRTQQEDSAVYLCASSSTSGGVQETQYFGPGTRLLVL.

The chain recombines TRBV6-1 with TRBJ1-1; D possibly corresponds to TRBD1 (5 bases). Germline CDR1 MNHNS, CDR2 SASEGT. The CDR3 has 14 amino acids. Trimming left V 3 bases short and J 3 bases short, with 11 bases between. The CDR3 loop is CASSDRVTDTEAFF. In nucleotides, the CDR3 is TGTGCCAGCAGTGACAGGGTCACGGACACTGAAGCTTTCTTT.

A single count supports this clone. The CDR3, as DNA: TGTGCCAGCACCTGGACAGGGGGCTATTCCTACGAGCAGTACTTC. Amino acids: CASTWTGGYSYEQYF. This chain links TRBV6-5 with TRBJ2-7, with 11 bases matching TRBD1. The CDR3 length is 15 residues. V shed 7 bases, J shed 1 base, and the junction held 6 bases outside the gene matches. Germline assignment: CDR1 MNHEY and CDR2 SVGAGI.

This chain joins TRBV5-6 and TRBJ2-5; 7 bases agree with TRBD1. This CDR3 has 14 amino acids. Trimming cost V 0 bases and J 4 bases; bases outside gene matches: 3. Germline lookup yields CDR1 SGHDT and CDR2 YYEEEE. The CDR3 nucleotides are TGTGCCAGCAGCTTGGGACAGGGACGAGAGACCCAGTACTTC. Translation: CASSLGQGRETQYF.

The chain is built from TRBV19 and TRBJ1-2, with D maybe TRBD1 (6 bases). Germline loops: CDR1 LNHDA, CDR2 SQIVND (reference sequence). Deletions cut 11 bases from V and 0 bases from J, with 13 bases between. The CDR3 contains 13 residues. CDR3: CAVRDTTNYGYTF. The DNA for the CDR3 is TGTGCCGTAAGGGACACTACTAACTATGGCTACACCTTC.

In regard to this clone: Mismatch with germline at one junction end may stem from a read error. The chain has TRBV11-2 and TRBJ1-4, with 7 bases lining up with TRBD1. Germline lookup yields CDR1 SGHAT and CDR2 FQNNGV. The CDR3 loop spans 14 amino acids. The CDR3 sequence is CASSLDRALEKLFF. CDR3 DNA sequence: TGTGCCAGCAGCCTAGACAGGGCCCTCGAAAAACTGTTTTTT.

The chain uses TRBV28 and TRBJ1-6, with D unclear. This CDR3 is 12 amino acids long. The V gene's germline CDR1 is MDHEN and CDR2 SYDVKM. Trimming cost V 6 bases and J 14 bases, with 14 bases left between them. CDR3 bases: TGTGCCAGCAGGGAGAGGGAAGTAGCCCTCCACTTT. Amino acid sequence: CASREREVALHF.

The chain couples TRBV30 to TRBJ2-3; possible D gene TRBD2, 7 bases. The V gene's germline CDR1 is GTSNPN and CDR2 SVGIG (reference sequence). There are 14 residues in the CDR3. V lost 2 bases and J lost 6, with 15 bases in between. DNA of the CDR3: TGTGCCTGGAGTAGAGGGGGAGGGGTGGATACGCAGTATTTT. This encodes CAWSRGGGVDTQYF.

The gene calls are TRBV6-1 and TRBJ1-3, with 7 bases matching TRBD1. CDR1 and CDR2 (germline): MNHNS, SASEGT. CDR3 size: 16 residues. Unmatched junction bases numbered 8, after V lost 4 bases and J lost 2 bases. The CDR3 is CASSVNPGTAGNTIYF. CDR3 DNA: TGTGCCAGCAGTGTTAACCCAGGGACAGCTGGAAACACCATATATTTT.

The V and J genes are TRBV28 and TRBJ1-1; D is perhaps TRBD1 (5 bases). Trimming cost V 5 bases and J 3 bases, with 13 bases left between them. The CDR3 length is 14 residues. Germline V gene sequence: CDR1 MDHEN, CDR2 SYDVKM. This CDR3 is CASSVLPGHTEAFF. The CDR3 region has the DNA TGTGCCAGCAGTGTTTTACCAGGGCACACTGAAGCTTTCTTT.

This chain links TRBV18 with TRBJ1-2; 8 bases are a match to TRBD1. V shed 3 bases, J shed 6 bases, and the junction held 3 bases outside the gene matches. Germline CDR1 and CDR2: KGHSH and LQKENI. This CDR3 is built from 13 residues. The CDR3 sequence: CASSPDRENGYTF. Written as DNA, the CDR3 is TGTGCCAGCTCACCGGACAGGGAAAATGGCTACACCTTC.

The genes are TRBV27 and TRBJ1-5, with TRBD1 as a possible D gene (5 bases). This CDR3 spans 15 amino acids. Trimming cost V 3 bases and J 2 bases, with 11 bases left between them. Germline CDR1 reads MNHEY; CDR2 reads SMNVEV (reference sequence). The CDR3 here is CASSFEGLGNQPQHF. As DNA, the CDR3 is TGTGCCAGCAGTTTTGAGGGACTTGGCAATCAGCCCCAGCATTTT.

The genes are TRBV7-9 and TRBJ1-2; the D gene is possibly TRBD1 (6 bases). The CDR3 extends over 15 amino acids. In germline, CDR1 is SEHNR, CDR2 FQNEAQ (reference sequence). With 0 bases removed from V and 4 bases from J, the gap between germline ends came to 12 bases. For the CDR3, the DNA is TGTGCCAGCAGCTTAGCGGGGGCGGGTGGCTATGGCTACACCTTC. Translated: CASSLAGAGGYGYTF.

The V gene is TRBV6-2 or TRBV6-3, the J gene TRBJ2-7; weak D call: TRBD1 (6 bases). Germline assignment: CDR1 MNHEY and CDR2 SVGEGT. This CDR3 is built from 12 residues. V dropped 4 bases and J dropped 9 bases, with 13 bases sitting between them. The DNA of the CDR3 is TGTGCCAGCAGTTCAACAGGGCCAGGGCAGTACTTC. Protein: CASSSTGPGQYF.

V usage is TRBV5-1 and J usage is TRBJ2-2, with unresolved D. V was pared by 0 bases and J by 2 bases, with 8 bases between. There are 15 residues in the CDR3. CDR1 SGHRS and CDR2 YFSETQ come from the germline V gene. In DNA, the CDR3 is TGCGCCAGCAGCTTGGAACAGCCTAACACCGGGGAGCTGTTTTTT. Protein: CASSLEQPNTGELFF.

The gene calls are TRBV12-2 and TRBJ1-1; the D segment call TRBD1 is taken from the table without a DNA check. TRBV12-2 is flagged as a pseudogene. The CDR3 is 15 residues long. The CDR3 coding sequence is TGTGCAAGTCGCTTGGGGGACAGGGGGCATAGTGAAGCTTTCTTT. This translates into CASRLGDRGHSEAFF.

The CDR3, as DNA: TGTGCCAGCAGGAAAATCGACAGGGCCCACGAGCAGTACTTC. The encoded protein is CASRKIDRAHEQYF. This sequence joins TRBV6-5 and TRBJ2-7; 7 nucleotides agree with TRBD1. The V and J ends lost 6 bases and 5 bases, in that order; junction bases with no gene match: 10. The CDR3 is made up of 14 amino acids. CDR1 MNHEY and CDR2 SVGAGI come from the germline V gene.

The chain combines TRBV28 with TRBJ2-7; 8 bases match TRBD1. CDR1 is MDHEN and CDR2 is SYDVKM in the germline V gene. The CDR3 is 16 residues long. Trimming removed 4 bases from V and 3 bases from J; junction bases left unmatched: 11. As DNA, the CDR3 is TGTGCCAGCAGTTCCCGTAACAGGGGGATAAACTACGAGCAGTACTTC. It encodes CASSSRNRGINYEQYF.

The rearrangement uses TRBV18 and TRBJ2-2; D may be TRBD1 (5 bases). This CDR3 region has 14 residues. Germline V gene data show CDR1 as KGHSH and CDR2 as LQKENI. Trimming shortened V by 0 bases and J by 6 bases, and 8 bases separated the two germline ends. The CDR3 DNA is TGTGCCAGCTCACCACCGTCAGGGCCCGGGGAGCTGTTTTTT. Encoded protein: CASSPPSGPGELFF.

The chain recombines TRBV19 with TRBJ1-1; D may be TRBD1 (6 bases). The CDR3 is made up of 14 amino acids. The V gene lost 5 bases and the J gene lost 4 bases, with 14 bases spanning the gap. The germline gives CDR1 LNHDA, CDR2 SQIVND (reference sequence). CDR3 DNA: TGTGCCAGTAGTCTCCAGGGGAGCGTCACTGAAGCTTTCTTT. Translation gives CASSLQGSVTEAFF.

The gene calls are TRBV23-1 and TRBJ2-2; maybe TRBD2 (6 bases). TRBV23-1 is annotated as an ORF whose role is uncertain. This CDR3 region has 15 residues. The V gene lost 5 bases and the J gene lost 1 base, with 11 bases spanning the gap. The CDR3 is CASSEPEGNTGELFF. The DNA for the CDR3 is TGCGCCAGCAGTGAACCGGAGGGGAACACCGGGGAGCTGTTTTTT.